A selection of T cell receptor beta chains follows, all from one sample in a study of T cells in localized non-small cell lung cancer. Repertoires were generated with immunoSEQ multiplex PCR, while TCRdb's copy carries only in-frame clones and drops some. This sample has around 26,000 clones, with 81% found just once. This specimen consisted of peripheral blood, obtained before any cancer treatment. These receptors came from a man aged 35 to 70 with stage III squamous cell lung carcinoma. Each CDR3 is given without its conserved first and last residue.

v_call: TRBV5-1
j_call: TRBJ1-1
cdr3_aa: ASSSDRDTEAF

v_call: TRBV7-9
j_call: TRBJ2-2
cdr3_aa: ASSPQGSWGTGELF

v_call: TRBV30
j_call: TRBJ2-1
cdr3_aa: ACQRGGYNEQF

v_call: TRBV6-4
j_call: TRBJ1-2
cdr3_aa: ASSKGVGYGYT

v_call: TRBV19
j_call: TRBJ2-3
cdr3_aa: ASSISSGGTDTQY

v_call: TRBV19
j_call: TRBJ2-1
cdr3_aa: ASKAGTSGSEQF

v_call: TRBV7-6
j_call: TRBJ2-2
cdr3_aa: ASSLGTGGRSTGELF

v_call: TRBV7-8
j_call: TRBJ1-2
cdr3_aa: ASSLPAAQGRISRDGYT

v_call: TRBV6-6
j_call: TRBJ1-1
cdr3_aa: ASNLGPRTEAF

v_call: TRBV19
j_call: TRBJ1-4
cdr3_aa: ASRMGQSMGNEKLF

v_call: TRBV7-3
j_call: TRBJ2-5
cdr3_aa: ASSLQPGVQGETQY

v_call: TRBV7-6
j_call: TRBJ2-1
cdr3_aa: ASSFRFNEQF

v_call: TRBV20-1
j_call: TRBJ1-1
cdr3_aa: SASRGQAF